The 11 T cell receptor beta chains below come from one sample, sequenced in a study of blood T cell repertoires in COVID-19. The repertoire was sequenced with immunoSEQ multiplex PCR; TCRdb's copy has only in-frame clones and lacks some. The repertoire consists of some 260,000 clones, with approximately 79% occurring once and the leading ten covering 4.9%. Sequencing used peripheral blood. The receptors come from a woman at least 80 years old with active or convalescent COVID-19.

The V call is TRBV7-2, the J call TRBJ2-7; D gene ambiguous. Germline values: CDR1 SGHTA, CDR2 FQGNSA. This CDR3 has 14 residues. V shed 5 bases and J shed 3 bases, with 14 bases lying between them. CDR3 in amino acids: CASSPAATVYEQYF. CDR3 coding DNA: TGTGCCAGCAGCCCGGCTGCCACAGTCTACGAGCAGTACTTC.

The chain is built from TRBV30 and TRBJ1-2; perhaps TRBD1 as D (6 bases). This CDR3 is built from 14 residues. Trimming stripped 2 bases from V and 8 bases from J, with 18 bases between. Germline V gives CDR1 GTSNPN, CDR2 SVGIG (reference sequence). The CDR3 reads CAWSWLRGIEGYTF. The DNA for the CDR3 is TGTGCCTGGAGTTGGTTGAGGGGGATAGAGGGCTACACCTTC.

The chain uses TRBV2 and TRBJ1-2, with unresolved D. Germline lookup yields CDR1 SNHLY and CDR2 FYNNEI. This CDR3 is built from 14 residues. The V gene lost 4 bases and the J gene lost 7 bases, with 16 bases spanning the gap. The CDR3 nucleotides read TGTGCCAGCAGTGGGATGAAGGGAGAAGTTGGCTACACCTTC. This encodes CASSGMKGEVGYTF.

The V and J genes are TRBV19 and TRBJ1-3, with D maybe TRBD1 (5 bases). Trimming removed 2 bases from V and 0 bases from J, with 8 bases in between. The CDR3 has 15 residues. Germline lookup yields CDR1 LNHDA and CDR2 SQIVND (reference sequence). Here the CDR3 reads CASSIQGSSGNTIYF. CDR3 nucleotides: TGTGCCAGTAGTATACAGGGCTCCTCTGGAAACACCATATATTTT.

The CDR3 nucleotides are TGTGTCTGGAGTGACACTGAAGCTTTCTTT. This codes for CVWSDTEAFF. The chain recombines TRBV7-2 with TRBJ1-1; no clear D. CDR3 length: 10 residues. Germline V CDR1 and CDR2: SGHTA, FQGNSA. Supplemented by reference TRBV7-2 and TRBJ1-1, the full variable domain reads GAGVSQSPSNKVTEKGKDVELRCDPISGHTALYWYRQSLGQGLEFLIYFQGNSAPDKSGLPSDRFSAERTGGSVSTLTIQRTQQEDSAVYLCVWSDTEAFFGQGTRLTVV.

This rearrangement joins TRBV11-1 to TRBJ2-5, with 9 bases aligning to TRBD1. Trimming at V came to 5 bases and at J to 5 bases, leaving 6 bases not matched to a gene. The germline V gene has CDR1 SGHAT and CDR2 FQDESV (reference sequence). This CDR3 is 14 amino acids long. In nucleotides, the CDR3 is TGTGCCAGCAGCATGGGACAGGGATTCGAGACCCAGTACTTC. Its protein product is CASSMGQGFETQYF.

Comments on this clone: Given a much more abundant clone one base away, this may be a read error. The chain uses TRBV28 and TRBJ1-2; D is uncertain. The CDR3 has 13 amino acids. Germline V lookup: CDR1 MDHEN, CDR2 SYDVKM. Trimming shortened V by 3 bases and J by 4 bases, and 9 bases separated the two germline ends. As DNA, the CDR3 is TGTGCCAGCAGTTTCGCACAGAGCTATGGCTACACCTTC. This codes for CASSFAQSYGYTF.

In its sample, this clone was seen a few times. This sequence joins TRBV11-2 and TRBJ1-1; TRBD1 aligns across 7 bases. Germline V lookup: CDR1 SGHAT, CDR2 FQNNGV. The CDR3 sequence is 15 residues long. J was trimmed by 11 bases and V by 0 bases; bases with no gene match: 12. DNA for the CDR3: TGTGCCAGCAGCTTAGATCAACGAACAGGGGATACGGCTTTCTTT. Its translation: CASSLDQRTGDTAFF.

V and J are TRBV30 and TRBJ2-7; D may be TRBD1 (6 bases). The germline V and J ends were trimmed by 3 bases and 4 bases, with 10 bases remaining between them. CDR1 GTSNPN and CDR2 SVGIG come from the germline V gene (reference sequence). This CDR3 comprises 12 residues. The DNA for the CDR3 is TGTGCCTGGAGCAGGGGTGGGTACGAGCAGTACTTC. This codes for CAWSRGGYEQYF.

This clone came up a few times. CDR3 residues: CASSPREGNQPQHF. As DNA, the CDR3 is TGTGCCAGCTCACCCAGGGAGGGGAATCAGCCCCAGCATTTT. This sequence joins TRBV18 and TRBJ1-5; D possibly corresponds to TRBD1 (5 bases). The V and J ends lost 3 bases and 4 bases respectively, with 10 bases between them. This CDR3 comprises 14 residues. Germline assignment: CDR1 KGHSH and CDR2 LQKENI.

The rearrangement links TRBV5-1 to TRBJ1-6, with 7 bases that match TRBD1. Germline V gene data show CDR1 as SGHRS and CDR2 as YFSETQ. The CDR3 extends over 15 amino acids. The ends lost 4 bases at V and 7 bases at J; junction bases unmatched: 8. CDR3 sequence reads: CASSPTTGSNSPLHF. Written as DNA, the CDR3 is TGCGCCAGCAGCCCAACGACAGGGTCCAATTCACCCCTCCACTTT.